These 10 T cell receptor beta chains were all obtained from the same sample, sequenced in a study of blood T cells in healthy people across ages. Alongside a J-beta primer mix, a sample-barcoded 5' primer served in a second PCR lasting roughly 6 to 11 cycles. TCRdb re-called the 5' RACE reads with MiXCR, one entry per CDR3 protein. Counted here are 600,000 to 800,000 distinct CDR3 sequences, roughly half occurring once; the ten biggest clones make up 13%. The specimen sequenced was blood. The receptors derive from a woman of 80 years or more in good health.

This clonotype was counted only a few times. Relative to the germline gene, one junction end is altered; a read error may explain this. The CDR3 sequence: CAGRSNTNTGELFF. The CDR3 coding sequence is TGCGCGGGCAGATCTAATACGAACACCGGGGAGCTGTTTTTT. The gene calls are TRBV7-6 and TRBJ2-2; tentative D call: TRBD2 (5 bases). The CDR3 contains 14 residues. The germline CDR1 and CDR2 sequences are SGHVS and FNYEAQ.

There are many counts of this clonotype. This sequence joins TRBV6-6 and TRBJ2-5; the D is unclear. Trimming cost V 0 bases and J 4 bases, with 12 bases left between them. CDR3 length: 15 amino acids. The germline CDR1 and CDR2 sequences are MNHNY and SVGAGI (reference sequence). The CDR3 DNA sequence: TGTGCCAGCAGTTACTCGAGAAAGGGCACAGAGACCCAGTACTTC. This translates into CASSYSRKGTETQYF.

The chain employs TRBV7-9 and TRBJ2-3; 10 nucleotides agree with TRBD1. The CDR3 has 16 residues. Germline V gives CDR1 SEHNR, CDR2 FQNEAQ (reference sequence). With V trimmed by 5 bases and J by 6 bases, 11 bases remained unmatched. CDR3 residues: CASSPGQGVSLDTQYF. Written as DNA, the CDR3 is TGTGCCAGCAGCCCAGGACAGGGGGTGTCATTGGATACGCAGTATTTT. The whole variable domain, filled in from reference TRBV7-9 and TRBJ2-3, reads DTGVSQNPRHKITKRGQNVTFRCDPISEHNRLYWYRQTLGQGPEFLTYFQNEAQLEKSRLLSDRFSAERPKGSFSTLEIQRTEQGDSAMYLCASSPGQGVSLDTQYFGPGTRLTVL.

The chain carries TRBV11-2 and TRBJ2-1; 10 bases agree with TRBD2. CDR3 length: 16 amino acids. The germline V gene has CDR1 SGHAT and CDR2 FQNNGV. V gave up 5 bases and J gave up 7 bases; unmatched junction bases: 11. The CDR3: CASSPLVGTSANEQFF. CDR3 bases: TGTGCCAGCAGCCCCCTCGTTGGGACTAGCGCGAATGAGCAGTTCTTC. Looking up the rest from reference TRBV11-2 and TRBJ2-1 gives the full variable domain: EAGVAQSPRYKIIEKRQSVAFWCNPISGHATLYWYQQILGQGPKLLIQFQNNGVVDDSQLPKDRFSAERLKGVDSTLKIQPAKLEDSAVYLCASSPLVGTSANEQFFGPGTRLTVL.

This sequence joins TRBV7-9 and TRBJ2-1; D possibly uses TRBD1 or TRBD2 (5 bases each). Between the trimmed V and J ends, which lost 5 bases and 9 bases, there was a span of 23 bases. This CDR3 region has 16 residues. Germline lookup yields CDR1 SEHNR and CDR2 FQNEAQ (reference sequence). The CDR3 here is CASSVIVPGQTSEQFF. The CDR3, as DNA: TGTGCCAGCAGCGTTATAGTCCCGGGGCAGACCAGTGAGCAGTTCTTC.

Remarks on this clonotype: A junction boundary mismatches the germline segment, possibly from a read error. The chain uses TRBV7-2 and TRBJ2-1, with a weak D call TRBD2 (5 bases). The CDR3 covers 14 residues. Per the germline V gene, CDR1 is SGHTA and CDR2 is FQGNSA. The CDR3 region is CACSPQVASHEQFF. CDR3 DNA: TGTGCCTGCAGCCCCCAAGTGGCTAGCCATGAGCAGTTCTTC.

This clonotype was seen more than once but under ten times. This chain connects TRBV20-1 to TRBJ2-5, with 8 bases aligning to TRBD1. This CDR3 comprises 18 residues. The V gene's germline CDR1 is DFQATT and CDR2 SNEGSKA (reference sequence). The V and J ends lost 0 bases and 4 bases, in that order; junction bases with no gene match: 16. The CDR3 bases are TGCAGTGCTAGAGATTGGCAGGACAGGGTCGACGGGGGAGAGACCCAGTACTTC. This translates into CSARDWQDRVDGGETQYF.

V usage is TRBV5-1 and J usage is TRBJ2-5; TRBD1 aligns across 9 bases. The CDR3 sequence is 13 residues long. J lost 11 bases, V lost 4 bases, and 9 bases had no gene match. The germline V gene encodes CDR1 SGHRS and CDR2 YFSETQ. CDR3 amino acids: CASSVGTGNEQYF. The CDR3 region has the DNA TGCGCCAGCAGCGTGGGGACAGGGAATGAGCAGTACTTC.

V usage is TRBV10-3 and J usage is TRBJ1-5; D not certain. Germline V gene data show CDR1 as ENHRY and CDR2 as SYGVKD. The ends were cut back, 8 bases at V and 3 bases at J, with 8 bases in the middle. This CDR3 is 12 amino acids long. CDR3 loop: CAIGGNNQPQHF. The CDR3 region has the DNA TGTGCCATCGGTGGAAACAATCAGCCCCAGCATTTT.

This clonotype was seen a handful of times. The chain employs TRBV7-2 and TRBJ1-5, with D unclear. V lost 5 bases to trimming and J lost 7 bases, with 15 bases between them. Germline values: CDR1 SGHTA, CDR2 FQGNSA. This CDR3 has 14 amino acids. Here the CDR3 DNA reads TGTGCCAGCAGCCCCCGGACGGGGTGGCAGCCCCAGCATTTT. It specifies CASSPRTGWQPQHF.